This TCR beta chain came from a study of response to subunit inactivated influenza vaccine. Study-level points and caveats: The authors suggested that every seasonal influenza vaccination recruits few new T cells.

Worth noting for this clonotype: Its antigen is undetermined.

Using its own MiXCR run on the RT-PCR reads, TCRdb lists one record per CDR3 protein. The table has almost 600,000 distinct CDR3 sequences, 14% seen once. Germline V gives CDR1 MNHEY, CDR2 SVGEGT. This CDR3 has 11 residues. V was shortened by 6 bases and J by 8 bases, with 8 bases between the two germline ends. This specimen consisted of PBMCs from blood, obtained about 11 days after vaccination. This TCR was sampled from a man aged 50 to 60 who received an inactivated influenza vaccine. The rearrangement uses TRBV6-2 or TRBV6-3 and TRBJ1-3; D unclear. CDR3 sequence reads: CASRARDTIYF. The CDR3 DNA reads as TGTGCCAGCAGGGCACGGGACACCATATATTTT.